The T cell receptor (beta chain) under discussion was sequenced for a study of blood T cell repertoires in COVID-19. Study details: Spain, Italy and the United States supplied samples that represented acute and convalescent COVID-19.

Ages ranged from roughly 18 to 100 years, with residence in around 24 US areas. Participants' reported clinical history set cohort assignment. This CDR3 has 15 amino acids. Germline CDR1 and CDR2: SGHRS and YFSETQ. The V gene lost 2 bases and the J gene lost 2 bases, with 11 bases spanning the gap. Per the study methods: Reference gene primer amplification yielded estimated nucleated cell counts. Measured with immunoSEQ multiplex PCR; TCRdb has only the in-frame clones, and not every one. The D gene and trimming were derived from the DNA, and the V and J assignments and clone size from that table. The data hold over 200,000 clones, with approximately 89% observed a single time.

What was sequenced was PBMCs or T cells enriched from blood (not recorded which). The source is a woman aged 30 to 39 who had been exposed to COVID-19. The V call is TRBV5-1, the J call TRBJ2-1; possible D gene TRBD2, 5 bases. The CDR3 reads CASSFERVTYNEQFF. The DNA for the CDR3 is TGCGCCAGCAGCTTTGAGAGGGTCACCTACAATGAGCAGTTCTTC.